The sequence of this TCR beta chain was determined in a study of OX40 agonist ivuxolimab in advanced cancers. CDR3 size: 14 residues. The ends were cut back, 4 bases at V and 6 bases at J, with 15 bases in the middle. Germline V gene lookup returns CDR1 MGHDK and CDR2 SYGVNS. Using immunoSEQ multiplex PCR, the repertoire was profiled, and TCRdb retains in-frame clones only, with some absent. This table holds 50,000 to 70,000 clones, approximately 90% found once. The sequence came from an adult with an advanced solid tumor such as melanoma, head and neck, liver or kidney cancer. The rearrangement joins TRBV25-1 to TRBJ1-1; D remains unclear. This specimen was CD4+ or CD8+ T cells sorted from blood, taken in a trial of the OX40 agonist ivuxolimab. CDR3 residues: CASSGIGVGAEAFF. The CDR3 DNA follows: TGTGCCAGCAGTGGCATTGGGGTTGGCGCTGAAGCTTTCTTT.